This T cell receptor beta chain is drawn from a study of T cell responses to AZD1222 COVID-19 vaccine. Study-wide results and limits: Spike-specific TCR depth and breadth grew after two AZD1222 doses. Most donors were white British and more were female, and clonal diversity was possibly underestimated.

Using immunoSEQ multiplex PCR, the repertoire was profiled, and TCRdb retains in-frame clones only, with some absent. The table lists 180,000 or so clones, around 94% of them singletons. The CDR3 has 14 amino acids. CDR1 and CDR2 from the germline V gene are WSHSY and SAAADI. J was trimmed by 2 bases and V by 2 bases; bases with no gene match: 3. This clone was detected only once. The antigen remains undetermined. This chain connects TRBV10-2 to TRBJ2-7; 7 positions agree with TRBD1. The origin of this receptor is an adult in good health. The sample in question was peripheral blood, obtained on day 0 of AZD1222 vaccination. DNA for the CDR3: TGCGCCAGCAGTGAGCGGACAGGAGCCTACGAGCAGTACTTC. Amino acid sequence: CASSERTGAYEQYF.